This TCR beta chain was captured by sequencing in a study of cytomegalovirus exposure and HLA in healthy donors. General study results and limits: The presence/absence work took it that sequencing depth was about the same across donors.

This PCR relied on a set of 60 Vbeta primers and 13 Jbeta primers. In the authors' workflow: About 12 million of the 80 million or so unique TCR beta chains counted in a later analysis were shared. Measured with immunoSEQ multiplex PCR; TCRdb has only the in-frame clones, and not every one. That table furnishes V, J and clone size, whereas the DNA furnished D and trimming. The sample records about 140,000 clones, approximately 83% being singletons. V gave up 0 bases and J gave up 8 bases, with 6 bases separating them. Germline CDR1 LGHNA, CDR2 YNFKEQ. The CDR3 consists of 12 residues. About this clone: Antigen unknown.

It was healthy bone marrow donors who served as donors. Sequenced: PBMCs. This chain uses TRBV4-2 with TRBJ2-3; the D gene is possibly TRBD2 (5 bases). The TCR comes from a male donor in good health and CMV-seronegative. The CDR3 spells CASSQDGSTQYF. The CDR3 region has the DNA TGTGCCAGCAGCCAAGATGGGAGTACGCAGTATTTT.